Below are 20 T cell receptor beta chains sequenced from a single sample in a study of CDR3 diversity in severe acne. TCRdb re-called the PCR reads through MiXCR, storing one row per CDR3 protein. The sample has some 84,000 distinct CDR3 sequences; roughly half are singletons. The sequenced material came from blood. The receptors originated from a male donor in good health, serving as a control.

There are many counts of this clonotype. The genes are TRBV24-1 and TRBJ1-5, with D tentatively TRBD1 (5 bases). The germline gives CDR1 KGHDR, CDR2 SFDVKD. The CDR3 runs 14 residues. Trimming pared 3 bases from V and 8 bases from J, leaving 13 bases between. The CDR3 DNA reads TGTGCCACCAGTGATCCCCAGGGTTTAAAGCCCCAGCATTTT. Its protein is CATSDPQGLKPQHF.

Details on this clonotype: Relative to the germline gene, one junction end is altered; a read error may explain this. The chain joins TRBV25-1 to TRBJ2-3; TRBD2 matches 7 bases. From germline, CDR1 is MGHDK and CDR2 SYGVNS. The CDR3 consists of 16 residues. The CDR3 DNA reads as TGTGCCAGCAGCGACTTGCTAGCGGCCGACACAGGTACGCAGTATTTT. It translates to CASSDLLAADTGTQYF.

There are a few counts of this clonotype. V is TRBV6-1 and J is TRBJ2-3, with 7 bases matching TRBD1. Germline V gene data show CDR1 as MNHNS and CDR2 as SASEGT. V gave up 8 bases and J gave up 2 bases; unmatched junction bases: 13. The CDR3 is 16 amino acids. This chain's CDR3 is CASSPIATGITDTQYF. In DNA form, the CDR3 reads TGTGCCAGCTCACCCATCGCGACAGGGATCACAGATACGCAGTATTTT.

This clonotype was observed many times. The V gene is TRBV7-9, the J gene TRBJ1-1, with no clear D. The germline V and J ends were trimmed by 10 bases and 1 base, with 13 bases remaining between them. The CDR3 is made up of 13 amino acids. Germline CDR1 is SEHNR and CDR2 is FQNEAQ (reference sequence). The CDR3 nucleotides read TGTGCCACCGTAGACGGAAAGAACACTGAAGCTTTCTTT. Translation: CATVDGKNTEAFF.

The CDR3 spells CASSLNPGANSPLHF. CDR3 nucleotides: TGCGCCAGCAGCCTCAACCCGGGGGCTAATTCACCCCTCCACTTT. The gene calls are TRBV5-1 and TRBJ1-6; D possibly corresponds to TRBD1 (6 bases). The CDR3 loop spans 15 amino acids. Looked up from germline, CDR1 is SGHRS and CDR2 is YFSETQ. The ends were cut back, 4 bases at V and 6 bases at J, with 14 bases in the middle.

This clonotype appeared a few times. The rearrangement uses TRBV7-9 and TRBJ2-2; D is undetermined. Germline V gives CDR1 SEHNR, CDR2 FQNEAQ (reference sequence). Trimming shortened V by 5 bases and J by 5 bases, and 15 bases separated the two germline ends. The CDR3 contains 15 residues. CDR3 sequence reads: CASSGRPSGTGELFF. Written as DNA, the CDR3 is TGTGCCAGCAGCGGACGCCCCTCCGGGACCGGGGAGCTGTTTTTT.

As to this clonotype: A read error may be the cause here, since a much bigger clone is one base away. The chain recombines TRBV9 with TRBJ2-7; D gene ambiguous. Germline V CDR1 and CDR2: SGDLS, YYNGEE. The CDR3 extends over 13 amino acids. This CDR3 is CASSVGSADEQDF. The CDR3 DNA sequence: TGTGCCAGCAGCGTAGGAAGCGCCGACGAGCAGGACTTC.

This clonotype was counted ten times or more. The J gene is TRBJ2-5, the V gene TRBV5-1, with a possible D match to TRBD2 (6 bases). This CDR3 has 14 residues. The V and J ends lost 4 bases and 5 bases respectively, with 15 bases between them. Germline assignment: CDR1 SGHRS and CDR2 YFSETQ. The CDR3 sequence is CASSRDFRGETQYF. The DNA for the CDR3 is TGCGCCAGCAGCCGGGACTTCCGCGGCGAGACCCAGTACTTC. Variable domain in full (rest from reference TRBV5-1 and TRBJ2-5): KAGVTQTPRYLIKTRGQQVTLSCSPISGHRSVSWYQQTPGQGLQFLFEYFSETQRNKGNFPGRFSGRQFSNSRSEMNVSTLELGDSALYLCASSRDFRGETQYFGPGTRLLVL.

At least ten counts were recorded for this clonotype. The chain recombines TRBV5-1 with TRBJ2-5; TRBD1 aligns across 8 bases. This CDR3 is 20 amino acids long. V shed 5 bases, J shed 5 bases, and the junction held 26 bases outside the gene matches. Germline V gene lookup returns CDR1 SGHRS and CDR2 YFSETQ. The CDR3 loop reads CASRGPNTATGAAGAETQYF. The CDR3 bases are TGCGCCAGCAGAGGCCCAAACACCGCGACAGGGGCCGCAGGGGCGGAGACCCAGTACTTC.

Sample share makes this clonotype medium-sized. The CDR3 spells CASILHGYADTQYF. DNA for the CDR3: TGTGCCAGCATCCTACATGGATATGCGGATACGCAGTATTTT. The chain links TRBV6-4 to TRBJ2-3, with D unresolved. Looked up from germline, CDR1 is MRHNA and CDR2 is SNTAGT. V dropped 7 bases and J dropped 6 bases, with 17 bases sitting between them. This CDR3 has 14 residues.

V usage is TRBV29-1 and J usage is TRBJ2-3; possibly TRBD1 for D (6 bases). The germline CDR1 and CDR2 sequences are SQVTM and ANQGSEA. Trimming took off 3 bases at V and 3 bases at J, with 10 bases between the two ends. CDR3 length: 13 residues. The CDR3 DNA is TGCAGCGTTGACCTAAGGGGGACAGATACGCAGTATTTT. Translated: CSVDLRGTDTQYF.

This clonotype is medium-sized (0.01 to 0.1%) in the sample. The rearrangement links TRBV20-1 to TRBJ2-1; 7 nucleotides match TRBD2. The CDR3 is made up of 13 amino acids. After removal of 7 bases from V and 3 bases from J, the junction contained 6 bases not matched to a gene. Germline assignment: CDR1 DFQATT and CDR2 SNEGSKA (reference sequence). The CDR3 DNA sequence: TGCAGTGTCGGGGGGACCGACTACAATGAGCAGTTCTTC. Translation: CSVGGTDYNEQFF.

The genes are TRBV5-1 and TRBJ2-5, with TRBD1 identical over 7 bases. From germline, CDR1 is SGHRS and CDR2 YFSETQ. The V gene end was trimmed by 4 bases and the J gene end by 1 base; junction bases not matched to a gene: 7. The CDR3 contains 15 residues. The CDR3 region has the DNA TGCGCCAGCAGCCAGGGACAGACGACCCAAGAGACCCAGTACTTC. Translation: CASSQGQTTQETQYF.

This rearrangement joins TRBV20-1 to TRBJ2-1, with D unresolved. The CDR3 extends over 13 amino acids. V was pared by 6 bases and J by 6 bases, with 15 bases between. CDR1 and CDR2 (germline): DFQATT, SNEGSKA (reference sequence). In nucleotides, the CDR3 is TGCAGTGCCAGCAGCCAACGCGGCAATGAGCAGTTCTTC. Its protein is CSASSQRGNEQFF.

The CDR3 loop is CASSVVSGSMNTEAFF. The CDR3 coding sequence is TGTGCCAGCAGCGTGGTTTCAGGGTCGATGAACACTGAAGCTTTCTTT. The V and J genes are TRBV11-1 and TRBJ1-1; D is possibly TRBD1 (5 bases). The CDR3 is 16 residues long. Trimming took 5 bases from V and 0 from J, leaving 16 bases between them. CDR1 is SGHAT and CDR2 is FQDESV in the germline V gene (reference sequence).

This clonotype is medium-sized (0.01 to 0.1%) by share. V and J are TRBV20-1 and TRBJ2-1; 8 nucleotides align to TRBD2. Losses at the gene ends were 2 bases for V and 2 bases for J; bases not matched to a gene: 2. Germline V gives CDR1 DFQATT, CDR2 SNEGSKA (reference sequence). This CDR3 region has 14 residues. CDR3 region: CSARPAGAYNEQFF. DNA for the CDR3: TGCAGTGCTAGACCAGCGGGGGCCTACAATGAGCAGTTCTTC.

V is TRBV7-9 and J is TRBJ2-6; 9 bases align to TRBD1. V lost 5 bases, J lost 0 bases, and 5 bases stayed unmatched. Germline CDR1 reads SEHNR; CDR2 reads FQNEAQ (reference sequence). This CDR3 contains 17 residues. CDR3 nucleotide sequence: TGTGCCAGCAGCCCCGGGACAGGGAGCTCTGGGGCCAACGTCCTGACTTTC. Its protein is CASSPGTGSSGANVLTF.

This clonotype was seen at least ten times. The chain uses TRBV20-1 and TRBJ2-7; unclear D gene. This CDR3 is built from 13 residues. Germline CDR1 and CDR2: DFQATT and SNEGSKA (reference sequence). Trimming took 5 bases from V and 6 from J, leaving 17 bases between them. The CDR3 spells CSASGRAAGEQYF. The DNA for the CDR3 is TGCAGTGCTTCAGGACGGGCCGCTGGCGAGCAGTACTTC.

This clonotype was seen at least ten times. The rearrangement uses TRBV6-7 and TRBJ1-2; 7 bases match TRBD1. TRBV6-7 is an open reading frame, and its role is uncertain. After removal of 4 bases from V and 2 bases from J, the junction contained 4 bases not matched to a gene. This CDR3 has 14 residues. The CDR3 is CASSLYRGNYGYTF. The DNA for the CDR3 is TGTGCCAGCAGTTTATACAGGGGAAACTATGGCTACACCTTC.

A remark on this clonotype: The junction departs from the called germline gene at one end, perhaps through a read error. The chain carries TRBV25-1 and TRBJ1-6; D not certain. The CDR3 has 13 residues. Germline CDR1 reads MGHDK; CDR2 reads SYGVNS. The CDR3 coding sequence is TGTGCCAGCAGGAACTCCTATAATTCACCCCCCCACTTT. Its translation: CASRNSYNSPPHF.